This TCR beta chain stems from a study of blood T cells in healthy people across ages (dated by TCRdb to 2015 to 2017). With regard to the full study: In model experiments, template switching captured about one uniquely barcoded TCR beta cDNA molecule for every two T cells. Using deep sequencing normalized with unique cDNA molecular identifiers, the study measured how TCR beta repertoire diversity changes with age. The donors were split into four age groups: young (average 16 years), middle-aged (about 40), aged (62) and long-lived (approximately 89). To avoid experimental bias, donors of different ages were distributed randomly across sequencing lanes. For two donors (one aged 18 to 30 and one aged 80 or older), the study analyzed two additional independent replicas of 1 million unique cDNA reads from the same blood draw. Summary of the overall study and its limitations: Total diversity estimates from one million sequenced T cells were considered lower bounds and underestimates. The long-lived group showed more naive CD4+ T cells, fewer expanded clones and increased TCR diversity than the aged group, suggesting age selection. There was a strong correlation between observed TCR beta diversity and the percentage of naive T cells measured by flow cytometry. As age increased, observed TCR beta diversity per million T cells dropped in a roughly linear way, and a significant reduction was already evident by age about 40. The CMV infection status of donors was not known, potentially confounding age-related changes in expanded clonotypes. Because profiling used bulk unsorted PBMCs, naive and antigen-experienced compartments could not be compared conclusively.

The approximately 41 donors, aged about 6 to 90 years, were systemically healthy Caucasian individuals from Russia. About 9.1 milliliters of peripheral blood were collected from each donor into EDTA-treated Vacutainer tubes. Ficoll-Paque density-gradient centrifugation was used to isolate PBMCs, with at least 6 million per sample. Trizol reagent was used to extract total RNA from PBMCs, with at least 6 micrograms per sample. Naive CD45RAhigh/CD27high T cell percentages were measured by flow cytometry on a PBMC aliquot from every donor. Remarks on this clonotype: This receptor's antigen is unknown. The sample holds no much larger clone one base away, and base qualities are not on file.

The V end gives up 4 bases and the J end 5 bases, leaving 4 bases in the junction not matched to a gene. According to the germline V gene (reference sequence), CDR1 reads PRHDT and CDR2 reads FYEKMQ. Taken from cysteine to phenylalanine, the CDR3 has 15 residues. Only the CDR3 part of the read is kept: 45 bases, read in frame from the first base. The protocol used for the library was 5' RACE. The data were produced on an Illumina HiSeq 2500. The second PCR ran for roughly 7 to 11 cycles and used a J-beta primer mix along with a sample-barcoded 5' primer. A unique molecular identifier was introduced onto each TCR beta cDNA molecule by a template-switch 5' adaptor carrying 12 random nucleotides. Each sample yielded at least 3 million CDR3-containing paired-end reads. First-strand cDNA was synthesized from all RNA with the Mint cDNA synthesis kit, primed by a TRBC-specific oligonucleotide. After uracil-DNA glycosylase treatment, a first 18-cycle PCR used universal primers M1SS and BC2_uni_R on all cDNA. Concerning the study's data processing: For normalization, 1 million high-quality reads, each with a distinct molecular identifier, were randomly selected from each sample. Instead of being binned into consensus sequences, reads that shared molecular identifiers were thrown out. CDR3 identification, clonotype clustering and error correction used MiTCR with a Q25 quality threshold and the strictest error-elimination algorithm. A nonparametric unseen species model using Euler transformation provided a lower-bound estimate of total TCR beta diversity. TCRdb redid the processing of the public reads, applying fastp at Q25 and MiXCR, and retained in-frame beta chains. Entries that share a CDR3 protein sequence are merged under the most common genes and DNA. TCRdb's processing, not the authors', yielded these V and J calls. The sample yields 1.5 million to 1.8 million distinct CDR3 sequences; 40% to 45% were counted once. The top ten clonotypes cover more than 4% of the sample.

This receptor was obtained from a woman in her late teens or twenties in good health. Here the chain combines TRBV13 and TRBJ2-5; 13 bases in the junction line up with TRBD2. Specimen: blood. The DNA sequence is given as TGTGCCAGCAGCTCACTAGCGGGAGGGGTTGAGACCCAGTACTTC. This codes for CASSSLAGGVETQYF.